Each of the 6 T cell receptor beta chains below was sequenced from the same sample in a study of blood T cell repertoires in COVID-19. Repertoires were generated with immunoSEQ multiplex PCR, while TCRdb's copy carries only in-frame clones and drops some. The data show around 43,000 clones, 70% to 90% seen once. The source material was peripheral blood. These TCRs come from a human donor in a cohort sampled during active COVID-19.

The genes are TRBV19 and TRBJ1-2; weak D call: TRBD1 (5 bases). The CDR3 length is 18 residues. V was clipped by 1 base and J by 4 bases, with 22 bases between them. Germline loops: CDR1 LNHDA, CDR2 SQIVND (reference sequence). CDR3 in amino acids: CASSIVGQVTHGTYGYTF. In DNA, the CDR3 is TGTGCCAGTAGTATAGTGGGGCAGGTAACCCATGGAACCTATGGCTACACCTTC. Full variable domain (outside the CDR3, taken from reference TRBV19 and TRBJ1-2): DGGITQSPKYLFRKEGQNVTLSCEQNLNHDAMYWYRQDPGQGLRLIYYSQIVNDFQKGDIAEGYSVSREKKESFPLTVTSAQKNPTAFYLCASSIVGQVTHGTYGYTFGSGTRLTVV.

This rearrangement joins TRBV5-1 to TRBJ2-5; the D gene is possibly TRBD2 (5 bases). Germline V gene sequence: CDR1 SGHRS, CDR2 YFSETQ. V was pared by 4 bases and J by 3 bases, with 16 bases between. The CDR3 is 15 residues long. CDR3 loop: CASSLTGGRKETQYF. The CDR3 bases are TGCGCCAGCAGCCTCACTGGCGGGCGTAAAGAGACCCAGTACTTC.

The chain carries TRBV4-1 and TRBJ1-6, with no clear D. CDR1 and CDR2 (germline): MGHRA, YSYEKL. The CDR3 covers 17 residues. V was pared by 3 bases and J by 0 bases, with 12 bases between. CDR3 in DNA: TGCGCCAGCAGCCAGGGCCAACAGAGCTCCTATAATTCACCCCTCCACTTT. This translates into CASSQGQQSSYNSPLHF.

The rearrangement links TRBV29-1 to TRBJ1-2; D is undetermined. The V end lost 5 bases, the J end lost 5 bases, and 6 bases lay between the germline ends. This CDR3 is built from 10 residues. The germline gives CDR1 SQVTM, CDR2 ANQGSEA. CDR3 DNA: TGCAGCGTTAGTCAGTATGGCTACACCTTC. Translated, it gives CSVSQYGYTF.

The chain is built from TRBV11-1 and TRBJ2-7, with D possibly being TRBD2 (6 bases). V was shortened by 5 bases and J by 2 bases, with 16 bases between the two germline ends. CDR3 size: 15 residues. Looked up from germline, CDR1 is SGHAT and CDR2 is FQDESV (reference sequence). Here the CDR3 reads CASSKGLTDTYEQYF. DNA for the CDR3: TGTGCCAGCAGCAAGGGACTGACAGATACCTACGAGCAGTACTTC. The variable domain in full, completed from reference TRBV11-1 and TRBJ2-7, reads EAEVAQSPRYKITEKSQAVAFWCDPISGHATLYWYRQILGQGPELLVQFQDESVVDDSQLPKDRFSAERLKGVDSTLKIQPAELGDSAMYLCASSKGLTDTYEQYFGPGTRLTVT.

This chain connects TRBV14 to TRBJ2-7; D not resolved. CDR1 is SGHDN, CDR2 FVKESK, per germline. The ends were cut back, 4 bases at V and 7 bases at J, with 14 bases in the middle. The CDR3 loop spans 13 amino acids. The CDR3 reads CASSPTAWREQYF. The CDR3 coding sequence is TGTGCCAGCAGCCCGACTGCGTGGCGTGAGCAGTACTTC.